These T cell receptor beta chains were read from a single sample in a study of blood T cell repertoires in COVID-19. Sequencing used immunoSEQ multiplex PCR; TCRdb keeps in-frame clones, though not all of them. Of over 250,000 clones in the sample, around 92% were seen once. Input material: PBMCs or T cells enriched from blood (not recorded which). The receptors come from a woman between 55 and 75 years old who had recovered from COVID-19. Each CDR3 is given with its conserved first and last residue. Fields, in order: V gene, J gene, D gene, clone size, CDR3 protein, CDR3 DNA. The D gene is left open where the match is weak. Clone size is stated in some rows and not others, as once, few, many or a class when expanded.

>TRBV10-2|TRBJ1-4|TRBD1|once
CASSGEGAGEKLFF
TGCGCCAGCAGTGGAGAGGGGGCAGGCGAAAAACTGTTTTTT
>TRBV14|TRBJ2-3|TRBD1|.
CASSQLDRGWDTQYF
TGTGCCAGCAGCCAATTGGACAGGGGGTGGGACACGCAGTATTTT
>TRBV9|TRBJ2-5|.|.
CASKQGPAETQYF
TGTGCCAGCAAACAGGGTCCGGCGGAGACCCAGTACTTC
>TRBV7-9|TRBJ1-5|TRBD1|.
CASSLGGQVYSNQPQHF
TGTGCCAGCAGCTTAGGGGGACAGGTCTATAGCAATCAGCCCCAGCATTTT
>TRBV3-1/TRBV3-2|TRBJ1-2|.|.
CASSQQTVYGYTF
TGTGCCAGCAGCCAGCAGACAGTTTATGGCTACACCTTC
>TRBV5-1|TRBJ1-4|.|.
CASTPGVGAEKLFF
TGCGCCAGCACCCCAGGGGTGGGGGCGGAAAAACTGTTTTTT
>TRBV3-1/TRBV3-2|TRBJ2-2|.|.
CASSQVDRNTGELFF
TGTGCCAGCAGCCAAGTGGACAGGAACACCGGGGAGCTGTTTTTT
>TRBV6-2/TRBV6-3|TRBJ1-2|TRBD1|.
CASSYELRGRSYGYTF
TGTGCCAGCAGTTATGAGTTAAGGGGGCGAAGCTATGGCTACACCTTC
>TRBV9|TRBJ2-2|.|.
CASSKDSGELFF
TGTGCCAGCAGCAAGGACAGCGGGGAGCTGTTTTTT
>TRBV6-5|TRBJ2-7|TRBD1|.
CASSWDRVMYEQYF
TGTGCCAGCAGTTGGGACAGGGTAATGTACGAGCAGTACTTC
>TRBV2|TRBJ2-5|TRBD1|.
CASRDRGETQYF
TGTGCCAGCAGAGACAGGGGTGAGACCCAGTACTTC
>TRBV3-1/TRBV3-2|TRBJ1-3|.|.
CASSPTIGGTNKNTIYF
TGTGCCAGCAGCCCCACGATCGGCGGGACTAATAAGAACACCATATATTTT
>TRBV24-1|TRBJ1-5|.|few
CATSARGGLSNQPQHF
TGTGCCACCAGCGCCCGGGGGGGGCTTAGCAATCAGCCCCAGCATTTT
>TRBV5-4|TRBJ2-1|TRBD2|.
CASSLLAGGLVNEQFF
TGTGCCAGCAGCTTGCTAGCGGGAGGATTAGTAAATGAGCAGTTCTTC
>TRBV4-2|TRBJ1-5|.|.
CASSQHRDQPQHF
TGTGCCAGCAGCCAACACCGGGATCAGCCCCAGCATTTT
>TRBV3-1/TRBV3-2|TRBJ2-5|TRBD2|.
CASSPAGGVQTQYF
TGTGCCAGCAGCCCAGCGGGAGGGGTACAGACCCAGTACTTC
>TRBV28|TRBJ1-2|TRBD1|.
CASSRTGQGLNYGYTF
TGTGCCAGCAGCCGCACCGGACAGGGGCTGAACTATGGCTACACCTTC
>TRBV10-3|TRBJ2-3|.|.
CATKSGTLTDTQYF
TGTGCCACCAAATCCGGGACTCTCACAGATACGCAGTATTTT
>TRBV6-5|TRBJ1-2|TRBD1|.
CATNRDRQSGYTF
TGTGCCACTAACCGGGACAGGCAAAGTGGCTACACCTTC
>TRBV9|TRBJ1-1|.|.
CASSAGGAVNTEAFF
TGTGCCAGCAGCGCTGGGGGGGCGGTGAACACTGAAGCTTTCTTT
>TRBV7-9|TRBJ2-7|.|.
CASSSGQIPLEQYF
TGTGCCAGCAGCTCTGGACAAATTCCCCTCGAGCAGTACTTC
>TRBV9|TRBJ1-6|TRBD1|.
CASSAAGQGVSPLHF
TGTGCCAGCAGCGCGGCCGGACAGGGTGTTTCACCCCTCCACTTT
>TRBV30|TRBJ1-1|TRBD1|.
CAWSPRGQRWNTEAFF
TGTGCCTGGAGTCCCAGGGGGCAAAGATGGAACACTGAAGCTTTCTTT